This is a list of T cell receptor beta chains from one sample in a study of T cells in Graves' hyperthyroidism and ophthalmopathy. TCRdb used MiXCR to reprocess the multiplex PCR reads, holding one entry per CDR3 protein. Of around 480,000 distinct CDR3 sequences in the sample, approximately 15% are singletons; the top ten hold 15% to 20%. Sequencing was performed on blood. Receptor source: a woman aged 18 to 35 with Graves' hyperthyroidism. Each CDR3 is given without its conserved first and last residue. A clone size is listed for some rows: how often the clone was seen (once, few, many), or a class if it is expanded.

CDR3 protein: ASSQEIVPRAGELF
clone size: few
CDR3 length: 14
V gene: TRBV14
J gene: TRBJ2-2

CDR3 protein: ASSQSRGRTGELF
clone size: many
CDR3 length: 13
V gene: TRBV4-1
J gene: TRBJ2-2

CDR3 protein: ASSPTIYRVGTGELF
clone size: many
CDR3 length: 15
V gene: TRBV27
J gene: TRBJ2-2

CDR3 protein: ASSSQGITEAF
clone size: many
CDR3 length: 11
V gene: TRBV6-1
J gene: TRBJ1-1

CDR3 protein: AWSVGGAEYGYT
clone size: many
CDR3 length: 12
V gene: TRBV30
J gene: TRBJ1-2

CDR3 protein: ASSPLGARDGYT
clone size: -
CDR3 length: 12
V gene: TRBV5-1
J gene: TRBJ1-2

CDR3 protein: AWSGLHTEAF
clone size: many
CDR3 length: 10
V gene: TRBV30
J gene: TRBJ1-1

CDR3 protein: SAPGDRNTEAF
clone size: many
CDR3 length: 11
V gene: TRBV20-1
J gene: TRBJ1-1

CDR3 protein: ASSLLRGPNEQF
clone size: many
CDR3 length: 12
V gene: TRBV7-2
J gene: TRBJ2-1

CDR3 protein: AWSVIWGMNTEAF
clone size: -
CDR3 length: 13
V gene: TRBV30
J gene: TRBJ1-1

CDR3 protein: ASKRFDGDYGYT
clone size: many
CDR3 length: 12
V gene: TRBV19
J gene: TRBJ1-2

CDR3 protein: ATSGGTGTGANEKLF
clone size: -
CDR3 length: 15
V gene: TRBV24-1
J gene: TRBJ1-4

CDR3 protein: ASSPRDRGGDQPQH
clone size: many
CDR3 length: 14
V gene: TRBV19
J gene: TRBJ1-5

CDR3 protein: ASSISTGGYNEQF
clone size: few
CDR3 length: 13
V gene: TRBV19
J gene: TRBJ2-1

CDR3 protein: ASLQGATEAF
clone size: few
CDR3 length: 10
V gene: TRBV19
J gene: TRBJ1-1

CDR3 protein: AWSVLGQYGYT
clone size: few
CDR3 length: 11
V gene: TRBV30
J gene: TRBJ1-2

CDR3 protein: ATSDLGTSTDTQY
clone size: -
CDR3 length: 13
V gene: TRBV24-1
J gene: TRBJ2-3

CDR3 protein: ASSSRQREGRSGELF
clone size: -
CDR3 length: 15
V gene: TRBV7-2
J gene: TRBJ2-2

CDR3 protein: ASSSDRGLNTEAF
clone size: many
CDR3 length: 13
V gene: TRBV6-1
J gene: TRBJ1-1

CDR3 protein: ASSTSAGTSYEQY
clone size: few
CDR3 length: 13
V gene: TRBV7-9
J gene: TRBJ2-7

CDR3 protein: ASSPTTSGRPRGDTQY
clone size: few
CDR3 length: 16
V gene: TRBV6-1
J gene: TRBJ2-3

CDR3 protein: ASGGLADEQY
clone size: -
CDR3 length: 10
V gene: TRBV19
J gene: TRBJ2-7

CDR3 protein: ASSYKGRDGYGYT
clone size: -
CDR3 length: 13
V gene: TRBV6-2/TRBV6-3
J gene: TRBJ1-2

CDR3 protein: ASSQDLGPDTEAF
clone size: few
CDR3 length: 13
V gene: TRBV4-1
J gene: TRBJ1-1

CDR3 protein: ASSASGTQETQY
clone size: few
CDR3 length: 12
V gene: TRBV9
J gene: TRBJ2-5

CDR3 protein: ASSLGASGRNTGELF
clone size: many
CDR3 length: 15
V gene: TRBV27
J gene: TRBJ2-2

CDR3 protein: ASSKTRNNQPQH
clone size: few
CDR3 length: 12
V gene: TRBV5-8
J gene: TRBJ1-5

CDR3 protein: ASSVVDRPAKNIQY
clone size: few
CDR3 length: 14
V gene: TRBV9
J gene: TRBJ2-4

CDR3 protein: ASGLATGTGNNEQF
clone size: -
CDR3 length: 14
V gene: TRBV12-5
J gene: TRBJ2-1

CDR3 protein: ASSKDSGSFDEQF
clone size: many
CDR3 length: 13
V gene: TRBV19
J gene: TRBJ2-1

CDR3 protein: ASSPDRGNGYT
clone size: once
CDR3 length: 11
V gene: TRBV13
J gene: TRBJ1-2

CDR3 protein: ASSLDQGEAQY
clone size: -
CDR3 length: 11
V gene: TRBV11-2
J gene: TRBJ2-5

CDR3 protein: ASSYSTGLDPEAF
clone size: -
CDR3 length: 13
V gene: TRBV12-3/TRBV12-4
J gene: TRBJ1-1

CDR3 protein: SVAPDDYTEAF
clone size: -
CDR3 length: 11
V gene: TRBV29-1
J gene: TRBJ1-1

CDR3 protein: ASSPRVADTQY
clone size: -
CDR3 length: 11
V gene: TRBV5-1
J gene: TRBJ2-3

CDR3 protein: ASSVRGADTQY
clone size: many
CDR3 length: 11
V gene: TRBV14
J gene: TRBJ2-3

CDR3 protein: ASSLRGVSGPTGYT
clone size: -
CDR3 length: 14
V gene: TRBV7-6
J gene: TRBJ1-2

CDR3 protein: ASSKQNTEAF
clone size: many
CDR3 length: 10
V gene: TRBV2
J gene: TRBJ1-1

CDR3 protein: SARDASKGEQF
clone size: -
CDR3 length: 11
V gene: TRBV20-1
J gene: TRBJ2-1

CDR3 protein: ASSPVGNYGYT
clone size: many
CDR3 length: 11
V gene: TRBV6-1
J gene: TRBJ1-2